The clone carrying this T cell receptor (beta chain) was counted between two and nine times. CDR1 and CDR2 (germline): SEHNR, FQNEAQ (reference sequence). This CDR3 has 15 residues. V gave up 5 bases and J gave up 3 bases; unmatched junction bases: 5. The data stem from a study of identical twins. MiXCR was run by TCRdb on the 5' RACE reads, yielding one entry per CDR3 protein. Of under 900,000 distinct CDR3 sequences listed, over 15% are singletons. The sample was also reused in another study, on T cells expressing NK-cell markers. That work states: TCR beta repertoires came from sorted CD3+CD56+NKG2C+, CD3+CD56+NKG2C- and CD3+CD56-NKG2C+ T cells.

The J gene is TRBJ2-7, the V gene TRBV7-9; the match to TRBD2 covers 12 bases. Sequencing was performed on PBMCs. This sequence was found in a woman in her late teens or twenties in good health. In DNA form, the CDR3 reads TGTGCCAGCAGCCGAACTAGCGGGGGGTTCTACGAGCAGTACTTC. This gives the protein CASSRTSGGFYEQYF.